The 11 T cell receptor beta chains listed next were all sequenced from one sample in a study of metastatic and nonmetastatic thyroid tumors. No treatment of any kind had been given to any patient before thyroid surgery. TCRdb used MiXCR to call clones anew from the PCR reads. This table has about 36,000 clones, less than 25% appearing once. The sample comprised blood. The receptors derive from a female donor with papillary thyroid cancer or a benign thyroid nodule (not recorded which). Some clones in this sample may be carry-over from other donors' samples.

This clone has just a few counts. This chain uses TRBV12-3 or TRBV12-4 with TRBJ1-1; 7 nucleotides align to TRBD1. The CDR3 is made up of 17 amino acids. Trimming at V came to 1 base and at J to 4 bases, leaving 12 bases not matched to a gene. CDR3 nucleotide sequence: TGTGCCAGCAGTTTAGACCGGTGGACAGGAAGAGGCACTGAAGCTTTCTTT. Translating it yields CASSLDRWTGRGTEAFF.

This clone is categorized as medium-sized. This chain links TRBV28 with TRBJ1-1; D is undetermined. V lost 7 bases and J lost 11, with 11 bases in between. CDR1 is MDHEN and CDR2 is SYDVKM in the germline V gene. The CDR3 sequence is 10 residues long. For the CDR3, the DNA is TGTGCCAGCAAGCGGGGTAAGGCTTTCTTT. Residues: CASKRGKAFF.

This clone was picked up many times. This chain joins TRBV4-1 and TRBJ2-4, with unresolved D. Trimming pared 1 base from V and 2 bases from J, leaving 12 bases between. Germline V gives CDR1 MGHRA, CDR2 YSYEKL. There are 16 residues in the CDR3. The CDR3 DNA reads as TGCGCCAGCAGCCAAGCTCCCCTCGGGTCCAAAAACATTCAGTACTTC. It specifies CASSQAPLGSKNIQYF.

This chain uses TRBV7-8 with TRBJ1-5, with D maybe TRBD1 (5 bases). Deletions cut 1 base from V and 2 bases from J, with 9 bases between. The CDR3 consists of 15 residues. Per the germline V gene, CDR1 is SGHVS and CDR2 is FQNEAQ. CDR3 protein: CASSLEGAGNQPQHF. CDR3 in DNA: TGTGCCAGCAGCTTAGAAGGGGCCGGCAATCAGCCCCAGCATTTT.

The gene calls are TRBV20-1 and TRBJ2-1; 10 nucleotides line up with TRBD2. This CDR3 comprises 17 residues. The germline V gene encodes CDR1 DFQATT and CDR2 SNEGSKA (reference sequence). V shed 0 bases, J shed 0 bases, and the junction held 5 bases outside the gene matches. The CDR3 DNA reads TGCAGTGCTAGAGATGAGACTAGCGGGCTCTCCTACAATGAGCAGTTCTTC. This translates into CSARDETSGLSYNEQFF.

CDR3 sequence (DNA): TGCGCCAGCAGCTTACAGGGAAACTTAGGGGAAAAACTGTTTTTT. Its translation is CASSLQGNLGEKLFF. The V gene is TRBV5-1, the J gene TRBJ1-4; D is perhaps TRBD1 (6 bases). V dropped 2 bases and J dropped 8 bases, with 16 bases sitting between them. This CDR3 spans 15 amino acids. Germline assignment: CDR1 SGHRS and CDR2 YFSETQ.

This rearrangement joins TRBV20-1 to TRBJ1-3, with 10 positions matching TRBD1. This CDR3 comprises 14 residues. Trimming took 5 bases from V and 9 from J; bases not matched to a gene: 10. Germline loops: CDR1 DFQATT, CDR2 SNEGSKA (reference sequence). CDR3 in amino acids: CSAPDRDRGSTIYF. CDR3 sequence (DNA): TGCAGTGCTCCCGACCGGGACAGGGGATCCACCATATATTTT.

CDR3 in amino acids: CASRSQQGETQYF. The CDR3, as DNA: TGCGCCAGCAGGAGTCAACAGGGGGAGACCCAGTACTTC. This chain uses TRBV5-1 with TRBJ2-5; 7 positions match TRBD1. Germline V lookup: CDR1 SGHRS, CDR2 YFSETQ. CDR3 length equals 13 residues. V was pared by 5 bases and J by 5 bases, with 6 bases of the junction left unmatched.

This chain joins TRBV11-2 and TRBJ1-1; D ambiguous. The V and J ends lost 3 bases and 5 bases respectively, with 10 bases between them. CDR1 and CDR2 (germline): SGHAT, FQNNGV. This CDR3 is built from 13 residues. For the CDR3, the DNA is TGTGCCAGCAGCTTCTTTCTTCCAACTGAAGCTTTCTTT. Encoded protein: CASSFFLPTEAFF.

To note about this clone: This may be a read error, as it is one base from a much larger clone. This chain links TRBV3-1 with TRBJ2-5, with TRBD2 matching 8 bases. Germline lookup yields CDR1 LGHDT and CDR2 YNNKEL (reference sequence). The CDR3 loop spans 14 amino acids. CDR3: CASSPGGGRETHYF. The CDR3 nucleotides read TGTGCCAGCTCCCCCGGGGGGGGCCGGGAGACCCATTACTTC.

This clone was counted at least ten times. The rearrangement links TRBV20-1 to TRBJ1-1, with TRBD1 identical over 7 bases. This CDR3 is 13 amino acids long. Unmatched junction bases numbered 5, after V lost 5 bases and J lost 2 bases. Germline-derived CDR1 and CDR2 are DFQATT and SNEGSKA (reference sequence). DNA for the CDR3: TGCAGTGCTGCCGACAGGGTTAACACTGAAGCTTTCTTT. Translated: CSAADRVNTEAFF.